This T cell receptor beta chain was documented in a study of blood T cell repertoires in COVID-19 (dated by TCRdb to 2018 to 2021). At the level of the whole study: Samples from collaborators originated in the United States, Italy and Spain and spanned both the acute and convalescent phases of COVID-19. Samples were obtained from the ongoing ImmuneRACE study (first 160 participants) and from 1,000 to 1,500 subjects provided by 6 global collaborators. The prospective study material was composed of cDNA or gDNA derived from T cells, B-cell-depleted T cells, or PBMCs. The repertoires were made available in a free public database intended to serve as a resource for research on the immune response to SARS-CoV-2. Deeply sampled blood TCRbeta repertoires from subjects exposed to, actively infected with, or recovered from COVID-19 were included in the dataset. Where available, HLA class I and class II types were obtained from metadata supplied by the sample provider rather than from assay-based typing. Nearly every sample came with metadata listing a de-identified subject ID, COVID-19 status, age in years and sex. Broader findings and caveats from the paper: Clinical and demographic metadata were provided uncurated, with the amount varying by source and participant.

Of note for this clone: Its antigen is not yet known. Per-base quality was not reported, and no clone a single base away is much larger than it.

TCRbeta CDR3 regions were amplified from genomic DNA using the immunoSEQ Assay, a bias-controlled multiplex PCR. Per the authors' processing: The number of nucleated cells in each sample was estimated by amplification of reference gene primers within the assay. Sequence reads were collapsed and filtered to measure the absolute abundance of every unique TCRbeta CDR3 rearrangement. For each sample, productive Simpson clonality was calculated by taking the square root of Simpson's diversity index across productive rearrangements. Entries here come from immuneACCESS through TCRdb and include only in-frame sequences with V and J called. Some clones fail to appear in such tables; in the studies checked, an unresolved V gene covers under half of the shortfall, and the cause of the remainder is unknown. For V, J and clone size, that table is used; D and trimming come from the DNA. This sample holds tens of thousands of clones; nearly 90% were observed only once. The ten top clones hold roughly 5% of the sample.

The collaborating institutions used their own protocols to collect whole blood in K2EDTA tubes. Collaborator samples were shipped for TCRbeta analysis as frozen whole blood, isolated PBMCs, or DNA extracted from either sample type. The specimen was peripheral blood. The TCR comes from a woman aged 45-65 years with active COVID-19.

The DNA sequence follows: TGTGCCAGCAGCGTAGACACCGGGATGGGAAATGAGCAGTTCTTC. Translated, it gives CASSVDTGMGNEQFF. The sequence links TRBV7-9 to TRBJ2-1, and TRBD2 may be the D gene, going by 5 matching bases. From the germline V gene (reference sequence), CDR1 is SEHNR and CDR2 is FQNEAQ. From its cysteine to its phenylalanine, the CDR3 spans 15 amino acids. Only the CDR3 portion is preserved as DNA: 45 bases, with reading frame beginning at the first base. Cut back by 5 bases and 7 bases, the V and J ends lie 18 bases apart.